This T cell receptor (beta chain) was obtained from a study of blood T cell repertoires in COVID-19. The wider study: COVID-19 samples, acute and convalescent, were from the United States, Italy and Spain.

The V gene lost 1 base and the J gene lost 6 bases, with 11 bases spanning the gap. This CDR3 contains 15 residues. From germline, CDR1 is SGHRS and CDR2 YFSETQ. Assay used: immunoSEQ multiplex PCR; TCRdb lists only in-frame clones, some missing. The sample lists some 97,000 clones; 85% to 90% were seen once. This sequence was found in a human donor in a cohort sampled during active COVID-19. V gene TRBV5-1 combines with J gene TRBJ1-6; the D gene is possibly TRBD1 (5 bases). Source material: peripheral blood. DNA for the CDR3: TGCGCCAGCAGCTTGCTAGGGGTTTCTAATTCACCCCTCCACTTT. Its translation is CASSLLGVSNSPLHF. The whole variable domain, remainder taken from reference TRBV5-1 and TRBJ1-6, is KAGVTQTPRYLIKTRGQQVTLSCSPISGHRSVSWYQQTPGQGLQFLFEYFSETQRNKGNFPGRFSGRQFSNSRSEMNVSTLELGDSALYLCASSLLGVSNSPLHFGNGTRLTVT.